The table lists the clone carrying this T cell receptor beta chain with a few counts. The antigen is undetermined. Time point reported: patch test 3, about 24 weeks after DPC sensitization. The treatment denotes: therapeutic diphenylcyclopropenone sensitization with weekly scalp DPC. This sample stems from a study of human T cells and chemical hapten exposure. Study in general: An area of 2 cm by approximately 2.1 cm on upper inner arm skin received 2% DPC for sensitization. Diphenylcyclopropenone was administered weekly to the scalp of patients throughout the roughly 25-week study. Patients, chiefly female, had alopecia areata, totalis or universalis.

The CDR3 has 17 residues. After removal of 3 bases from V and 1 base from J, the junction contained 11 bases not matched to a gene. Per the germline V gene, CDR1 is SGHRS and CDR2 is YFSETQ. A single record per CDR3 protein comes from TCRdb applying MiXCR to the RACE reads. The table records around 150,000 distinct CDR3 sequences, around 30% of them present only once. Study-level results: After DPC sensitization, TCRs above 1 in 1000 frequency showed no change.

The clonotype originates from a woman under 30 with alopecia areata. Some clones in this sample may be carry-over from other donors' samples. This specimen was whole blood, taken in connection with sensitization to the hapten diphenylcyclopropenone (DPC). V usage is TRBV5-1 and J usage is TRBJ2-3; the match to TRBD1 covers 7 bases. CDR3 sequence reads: CASSWYKTGSGTDTQYF. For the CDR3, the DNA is TGCGCCAGCAGCTGGTATAAGACAGGGAGCGGCACAGATACGCAGTATTTT.